This T cell receptor (beta chain) was sequenced in a study of T cells in localized non-small cell lung cancer. Study-wide findings and caveats: The study sequenced only one region of the tumor. As a result, intratumor heterogeneity could not be excluded and remains possible. Greater T cell density in blood accompanied longer overall survival.

Note on this clone: Its antigen is still unknown.

Some clones are missing from TCRdb's copy, which holds only in-frame ones; the method was immunoSEQ multiplex PCR. Here the sample spans 40,000 or so clones, roughly 87% being singletons. The germline gives CDR1 SGHAT, CDR2 FQNNGV. CDR3 length: 14 residues. Trimming removed 0 bases at V and 2 bases at J, with 8 bases between. The sequence was obtained from a male donor at least 60 years old with stage III squamous cell lung carcinoma. The chain links TRBV11-2 to TRBJ2-7; a weak D match, TRBD1 (5 bases). The sample was peripheral blood, taken before any cancer treatment. The CDR3 loop reads CASSLEWGAYEQYF. The CDR3 region has the DNA TGTGCCAGCAGCTTAGAGTGGGGCGCCTACGAGCAGTACTTC.